These 5 T cell receptor beta chains originate from one sample sequenced in a study of shared clonotypes between healthy human individuals. Clones were sequenced by immunoSEQ multiplex PCR, and TCRdb holds only the in-frame ones, with some missing. Of 1.6 million or so clones listed, 97% to 99% were seen once; the top ten hold approximately 0.4%. Sample: naive CD4+ T cells sorted from blood. Subset: CD45RA+ positively selected. These receptors all come from a man aged 25 to 40 in good health.

This chain uses TRBV19 with TRBJ2-7, with 12 bases fitting TRBD2. CDR1 is LNHDA and CDR2 is SQIVND in the germline V gene (reference sequence). This CDR3 has 15 amino acids. J gave up 4 bases and V 1 base, and 2 bases lay outside the gene matches. CDR3 sequence reads: CASSIALAGGYEQYF. The CDR3 region has the DNA TGTGCCAGTAGTATAGCACTAGCGGGAGGATACGAGCAGTACTTC.

For this clone: One end of the junction fails to match germline, which may point to a read error. The chain uses TRBV13 and TRBJ2-4; 10 positions agree with TRBD2. Germline loops: CDR1 PRHDT, CDR2 FYEKMQ (reference sequence). The CDR3 covers 17 residues. The CDR3 reads CASSLGGLALAKNIQYF. The DNA for the CDR3 is TGTGCCAGCAGCCTAGGGGGACTAGCGTTAGCCAAAAACATTCAGTACTTC.

The chain carries TRBV18 and TRBJ1-1; 10 bases map to TRBD1. With V trimmed by 1 base and J by 2 bases, 13 bases remained unmatched. Germline CDR1 reads KGHSH; CDR2 reads LQKENI. The CDR3 extends over 19 amino acids. Written as DNA, the CDR3 is TGTGCCAGCTCACCACTTCGGACAGGGGGAAAGGTTGGAAACACTGAAGCTTTCTTT. Residues: CASSPLRTGGKVGNTEAFF.

V is TRBV27 and J is TRBJ2-3, with 12 nucleotides matching TRBD2. Germline V lookup: CDR1 MNHEY, CDR2 SMNVEV (reference sequence). V dropped 5 bases and J dropped 1; count of bases not matched to a gene: 7. The CDR3 has 17 amino acids. The CDR3, as DNA: TGTGCCAGCAGTCTCTGGGGACTAGCGGGCCGCACAGATACGCAGTATTTT. Translated, it gives CASSLWGLAGRTDTQYF.

V gene TRBV5-1 combines with J gene TRBJ2-5; TRBD1 is a possible D gene (5 bases). The germline CDR1 and CDR2 sequences are SGHRS and YFSETQ. The CDR3 is 13 residues long. The V gene lost 0 bases and the J gene lost 7 bases, with 10 bases spanning the gap. The chain's CDR3 is CASSLGGTGTQYF. The DNA of the CDR3 is TGCGCCAGCAGCTTGGGGGGCACCGGGACCCAGTACTTC.